Sequencing of this T cell receptor beta chain was carried out in a study of T cell changes during pregnancy in multiple sclerosis. Clones were sequenced by immunoSEQ multiplex PCR, and TCRdb holds only the in-frame ones, with some missing. The sample carries tens of thousands of clones, about 94% recorded once. The CDR3 spans 15 residues. Germline V gene data show CDR1 as LNHNV and CDR2 as YYDKDF (reference sequence). Trimming shortened V by 3 bases and J by 0 bases, and 8 bases separated the two germline ends. V and J are TRBV15 and TRBJ1-4, with TRBD1 as a possible D gene (5 bases). This clonotype was obtained from a female donor in good health, enrolled as a control in a pregnancy study. The sample was peripheral blood, taken in the third trimester of pregnancy. DNA for the CDR3: TGTGCCACCAGCAGTCCAGGGACAACTAATGAAAAACTGTTTTTT. Protein sequence: CATSSPGTTNEKLFF.